This T cell receptor (beta chain) was captured by sequencing in a study of blood T cell repertoires in COVID-19 (dated by TCRdb to the early 2020s). As for the study more broadly: The collaborator samples originated in the United States, Italy and Spain and spanned the acute and convalescent phases of COVID-19. The sample metadata nearly always contained a de-identified subject ID, COVID-19 status, age in years and sex. Deeply sampled blood TCRbeta repertoires from subjects exposed to, actively infected with, or recovered from COVID-19 were included in the dataset. Where HLA class I and class II types were available, the types were taken from metadata supplied by the sample provider, not from assay-based typing. The repertoires were made available in a free public database intended to serve as a resource for research on the immune response to SARS-CoV-2. The prospective study material was composed of cDNA or gDNA derived from T cells, B-cell-depleted T cells, or PBMCs. Samples were obtained from the ongoing ImmuneRACE study (first 160 participants) and from over a thousand subjects provided by 6 global collaborators.

The CDR3 starts with the cysteine, ends with the phenylalanine, and has 14 residues. Left in the record is the CDR3 DNA by itself, 42 bases read in frame from the first base. Taken from the germline V gene, the CDR1 and CDR2 loops are SGDLS and YYNGEE. V drops 1 base and J drops 8 bases, leaving 12 bases in between. The sample holds one count of this clone. The antigen this receptor binds is unknown. There are no base qualities to consult, and no much larger clone falls within one base. The immunoSEQ Assay, a bias-controlled multiplex PCR, was used to amplify TCRbeta CDR3 regions from genomic DNA. On the authors' methods: Nucleated cell counts per sample were estimated from amplification of reference gene primers within the assay. Sequence reads were collapsed and filtered to measure the absolute abundance of every unique TCRbeta CDR3 rearrangement. For each sample, productive Simpson clonality was calculated as the square root of Simpson's diversity index over productive rearrangements. TCRdb limited this immuneACCESS table to in-frame rearrangements with V and J called. A share of clones is missing; checked studies link under half to unresolved V genes, and the rest is unexplained. V and J calls and clone size are as listed in that table; D and trimming were resolved from the DNA. In this sample the table shows about 47,000 clones, roughly 84% of which occur a single time. The ten biggest clones cover about 1.6% of the sample.

Each collaborating institution followed its own protocols to collect whole blood in K2EDTA tubes. For TCRbeta analysis, collaborators shipped samples as frozen whole blood, isolated PBMCs, or DNA extracted from either of those sample types. What the work shows at the level of the full study, not this receptor alone: The quantity of clinical and demographic metadata differed by source and by participant and was supplied without curation.

The V and J genes are TRBV9 and TRBJ2-2; the D gene is possibly TRBD2, with 6 bases matching. Sequencing was performed on peripheral blood. The receptor comes from a man over 45 with acute or convalescent COVID-19. The nucleotide sequence is TGTGCCAGCAGCGTATTGGAGGGGCAAGGGGAGCTGTTTTTT. Its protein is CASSVLEGQGELFF.